This T cell receptor beta chain is drawn from a study of OX40 agonist ivuxolimab in advanced cancers. TCRdb's copy holds only in-frame clones and misses some; the assay was immunoSEQ multiplex PCR. Among around 72,000 clones listed, 70% to 90% were seen once. The sequenced sample was CD4+ or CD8+ T cells sorted from blood, obtained in a trial of the OX40 agonist ivuxolimab. The clonotype was recovered from an adult with an advanced solid tumor such as melanoma, head and neck, liver or kidney cancer.

This CDR3 reads CASSFTGTPDAQHF. The DNA for the CDR3 is TGCGCCAGCAGCTTCACAGGGACTCCTGATGCCCAGCATTTT. The rearrangement links TRBV5-1 to TRBJ1-5; D perhaps matches TRBD1 (6 bases). Per the germline V gene, CDR1 is SGHRS and CDR2 is YFSETQ. The length of the CDR3 is 14 residues. V lost 2 bases and J lost 11, with 17 bases in between. Full variable domain (rest looked up from reference TRBV5-1 and TRBJ1-5): KAGVTQTPRYLIKTRGQQVTLSCSPISGHRSVSWYQQTPGQGLQFLFEYFSETQRNKGNFPGRFSGRQFSNSRSEMNVSTLELGDSALYLCASSFTGTPDAQHFGDGTRLSIL.